This T cell receptor (beta chain) was sequenced for a study of T cells in Graves' hyperthyroidism and ophthalmopathy. Uncontrolled infection, other autoimmune disease, pregnancy or lactation disqualified patients from enrolment. The germline CDR1 and CDR2 sequences are SNHLY and FYNNEI. The CDR3 is made up of 14 amino acids. RNA transcripts provided the source from which TCR beta CDR3 regions were amplified. First-round RT-PCR targeting the TCR CDR3 was performed with the HTBI primer set. TCRdb reprocessed the multiplex PCR reads with MiXCR, giving one entry per CDR3 protein. This repertoire shows around 300,000 distinct CDR3 sequences, approximately 13% found once; its top ten account for roughly 7.9%. As regards this clonotype: A read error may explain this, as a much larger clone is one base away.

The source is a woman in her 40s with Graves' hyperthyroidism. The chain joins TRBV2 to TRBJ1-3, with D unclear. The sample comprised blood. DNA of the CDR3: TGTGCCAGCAGTGAGGACGGGGTTGGAAGCACCATATATTTT. Its protein is CASSEDGVGSTIYF.